This passage covers 26 T cell receptor beta chains from one sample sequenced in a study of early T cells in non-severe SARS-CoV-2 infection. TCRdb used MiXCR to reprocess the 5' RACE reads, holding one entry per CDR3 protein. The data show some 87,000 distinct CDR3 sequences, with about 13% seen just once and 1.2% to 1.5% held by the top ten. The sample consisted of whole blood. These receptors were obtained from an adult who was a healthcare worker with PCR-confirmed SARS-CoV-2 infection or an uninfected control (not recorded which).

The table lists this clonotype with many counts. The V call is TRBV27, the J call TRBJ2-2; possibly TRBD1 for D (6 bases). Trimming pared 6 bases from V and 6 bases from J, leaving 23 bases between. The CDR3 sequence is 17 residues long. Germline V lookup: CDR1 MNHEY, CDR2 SMNVEV (reference sequence). CDR3 DNA: TGTGCCAGCAGCTTCCAACCAAGACAGGCAAACGCCGGGGAGCTGTTTTTT. This translates into CASSFQPRQANAGELFF.

This clonotype was counted a few times. The V call is TRBV12-3 or TRBV12-4, the J call TRBJ1-2; D may be TRBD1 (6 bases). This CDR3 is built from 14 residues. V was cut by 3 bases and J by 6 bases, with 14 bases left in between. The CDR3 reads CASSFQGFGDGYTF. The CDR3 nucleotides read TGTGCCAGCAGTTTCCAGGGGTTCGGCGATGGCTACACCTTC.

The rearrangement joins TRBV11-2 to TRBJ1-3; perhaps TRBD1 as D (5 bases). Germline lookup yields CDR1 SGHAT and CDR2 FQNNGV. With 2 bases removed from V and 4 bases from J, the gap between germline ends came to 9 bases. CDR3 length: 14 residues. The CDR3 loop is CASSLSGKGNTIYF. Written as DNA, the CDR3 is TGTGCCAGCAGCTTATCAGGGAAAGGAAACACCATATATTTT.

This clonotype was seen at least ten times. This sequence joins TRBV6-2 or TRBV6-3 and TRBJ2-1; 10 nucleotides align to TRBD1. Germline loops: CDR1 MNHEY, CDR2 SVGEGT. There are 16 residues in the CDR3. Trimming took 8 bases from V and 0 from J; bases not matched to a gene: 7. The CDR3 DNA is TGTGCCAGCCCGGGACAGGGGATAAGCTCCTACAATGAGCAGTTCTTC. This gives the protein CASPGQGISSYNEQFF.

This clonotype was observed many times. V gene TRBV2 combines with J gene TRBJ2-2; TRBD2 agrees at 7 bases. V was clipped by 4 bases and J by 3 bases; unmatched bases: 5. The germline gives CDR1 SNHLY, CDR2 FYNNEI. This CDR3 has 15 amino acids. CDR3 nucleotides: TGTGCCAGCAGTGTGGCGGGGGACCACACCGGGGAGCTGTTTTTT. Translation: CASSVAGDHTGELFF.

This clonotype appeared many times. This chain connects TRBV6-1 to TRBJ2-3; 11 bases fit TRBD1. The CDR3 runs to 16 residues. Per germline, CDR1 MNHNS and CDR2 SASEGT. V dropped 1 base and J dropped 5; count of bases not matched to a gene: 5. In DNA form, the CDR3 reads TGTGCCAGCAGTGAAGGAGGGGACAGGGGGGTAGATACGCAGTATTTT. Its translation: CASSEGGDRGVDTQYF.

This chain connects TRBV7-6 to TRBJ2-5, with 10 bases fitting TRBD2. Trimming took 3 bases from V and 1 from J; bases not matched to a gene: 11. The germline V gene encodes CDR1 SGHVS and CDR2 FNYEAQ. The CDR3 length is 18 residues. In DNA form, the CDR3 reads TGTGCCAGCAGCTTCGGTAGGCTAGCGGGAGCAACCCAAGAGACCCAGTACTTC. Protein: CASSFGRLAGATQETQYF.

This clonotype appeared many times. The chain is built from TRBV3-1 and TRBJ1-1; no definite D call. The germline CDR1 and CDR2 sequences are LGHDT and YNNKEL (reference sequence). V lost 4 bases, J lost 8 bases, and 11 bases lay in between. The CDR3 has 12 amino acids. The DNA for the CDR3 is TGTGCCAGCAGCCGCCCCGGTCCAGAAGCTTTCTTT. Its protein is CASSRPGPEAFF. Together with reference TRBV3-1 and TRBJ1-1, the CDR3 gives the full variable domain: DTAVSQTPKYLVTQMGNDKSIKCEQNLGHDTMYWYKQDSKKFLKIMFSYNNKELIINETVPNRFSPKSPDKAHLNLHINSLELGDSAVYFCASSRPGPEAFFGQGTRLTVV.

The chain has TRBV7-2 and TRBJ1-4; D is perhaps TRBD1 (5 bases). The CDR3 is 12 residues long. The V end was cut by 5 bases, the J end by 14 bases, with 15 bases between. Per the germline V gene, CDR1 is SGHTA and CDR2 is FQGNSA. CDR3 nucleotide sequence: TGTGCCAGCAGCCCGAAGGGGCCTTTGCTGTTTTTT. This translates into CASSPKGPLLFF.

This clonotype occurred many times. The V and J genes are TRBV6-5 and TRBJ2-7; D perhaps matches TRBD1 (5 bases). Between the trimmed V and J ends, which lost 6 bases and 12 bases, there was a span of 21 bases. This CDR3 contains 13 residues. Germline V gene data show CDR1 as MNHEY and CDR2 as SVGAGI. The CDR3 DNA sequence: TGTGCCAGCAGCGAAGGGGCTCCTACCTTATTGTACTTC. This translates into CASSEGAPTLLYF.

The gene calls are TRBV9 and TRBJ2-7; the D is unclear. Germline V gene data show CDR1 as SGDLS and CDR2 as YYNGEE. Deletions cut 3 bases from V and 2 bases from J, with 12 bases between. This CDR3 comprises 14 residues. CDR3 nucleotide sequence: TGTGCCAGCAGCGAGGGTCTGCAGACCTACGAGCAGTACTTC. Its protein product is CASSEGLQTYEQYF.

The table lists this clonotype with a few counts. This chain uses TRBV4-3 with TRBJ2-3, with a tentative D call TRBD1 (6 bases). CDR1 is LGHNA, CDR2 YSLEER, per germline. The ends were cut back, 0 bases at V and 4 bases at J, with 11 bases in the middle. There are 15 residues in the CDR3. The CDR3, as DNA: TGCGCCAGCAGCCAAGATGGGGGCAGGGCAGATACGCAGTATTTT. This sequence encodes CASSQDGGRADTQYF.

In its sample, this clonotype was seen many times. V is TRBV20-1 and J is TRBJ1-3; no clear D gene. This CDR3 contains 15 residues. The ends were cut back, 6 bases at V and 0 bases at J, with 15 bases in the middle. CDR1 is DFQATT, CDR2 SNEGSKA, per germline (reference sequence). DNA of the CDR3: TGCAGTGCCACCCAGACTGCTAGCTCTGGAAACACCATATATTTT. As protein: CSATQTASSGNTIYF.

The J gene is TRBJ1-6, the V gene TRBV5-5; no clear D. This CDR3 comprises 15 residues. Germline CDR1 reads SGHKS; CDR2 reads YYEKEE (reference sequence). V was trimmed by 0 bases and J by 9 bases, leaving 13 bases between them. In DNA form, the CDR3 reads TGTGCCAGCAGCTTGGCTCATGGGTCTGGTTCACCCCTCCACTTT. This gives the protein CASSLAHGSGSPLHF.

This sequence joins TRBV5-1 and TRBJ1-6; the match to TRBD1 covers 7 bases. V was pared by 0 bases and J by 7 bases, with 7 bases of the junction left unmatched. Germline CDR1 and CDR2: SGHRS and YFSETQ. The CDR3 is 16 amino acids. The CDR3 region has the DNA TGCGCCAGCAGCTTGGAAGGGGGCTTGGGCAATTCACCCCTCCACTTT. Translating it yields CASSLEGGLGNSPLHF.

This clonotype has a count of ten or more. V usage is TRBV11-3 and J usage is TRBJ2-1, with 8 positions matching TRBD2. The CDR3 is 17 residues long. V trimming: 0 bases; J trimming: 2 bases; junction bases outside the gene matches: 6. The V gene's germline CDR1 is SGHNT and CDR2 YENEEA. This CDR3 is CASSLEGSRGAYNEQFF. CDR3 nucleotide sequence: TGTGCCAGCAGCTTAGAAGGCTCGCGGGGGGCCTACAATGAGCAGTTCTTC.

The table lists this clonotype with a few counts. The chain has TRBV12-3 or TRBV12-4 and TRBJ1-1; D remains ambiguous. This CDR3 has 19 amino acids. With 6 bases removed from V and 1 base from J, the gap between germline ends came to 27 bases. CDR3: CASSPTSSTWRVRNTEAFF. The DNA for the CDR3 is TGTGCCAGCAGCCCTACCTCCTCAACATGGAGGGTTCGGAACACTGAAGCTTTCTTT.

The genes are TRBV2 and TRBJ2-1, with D perhaps matching TRBD1 (5 bases). This CDR3 contains 15 residues. CDR1 and CDR2 (germline): SNHLY, FYNNEI. Trimming took 4 bases from V and 4 from J, leaving 14 bases between them. The CDR3 DNA reads as TGTGCCAGCAGTGCGGAGACAAGGGGATACAATGAGCAGTTCTTC. The encoded protein is CASSAETRGYNEQFF.

This clonotype has at least ten counts. The genes are TRBV20-1 and TRBJ1-6; D uncertain. Per the germline V gene, CDR1 is DFQATT and CDR2 is SNEGSKA (reference sequence). CDR3 length: 15 residues. V was cut by 3 bases and J by 4 bases, with 13 bases left in between. As DNA, the CDR3 is TGCAGTGCTAGCGGCACCACTAATTATAATTCACCCCTCCACTTT. Translated, it gives CSASGTTNYNSPLHF.

The gene calls are TRBV7-2 and TRBJ2-5; D is possibly TRBD1 (5 bases). V lost 5 bases and J 1 base, leaving 11 bases between the germline ends. The CDR3 sequence is 14 residues long. Germline V gene sequence: CDR1 SGHTA, CDR2 FQGNSA. CDR3 nucleotides: TGTGCCAGCAGCGCCGACAGTTCCCAAGAGACCCAGTACTTC. Its protein product is CASSADSSQETQYF.

This clonotype was found a few times. The chain links TRBV29-1 to TRBJ1-1, with D unresolved. The V gene lost 6 bases and the J gene lost 7 bases, with 9 bases spanning the gap. Germline values: CDR1 SQVTM, CDR2 ANQGSEA. The CDR3 runs to 10 residues. In DNA, the CDR3 is TGCAGCGTCAGTACAGTTGAAGCTTTCTTT. Translated, it gives CSVSTVEAFF.

V gene TRBV7-9 combines with J gene TRBJ1-2, with 9 bases aligning to TRBD1. From germline, CDR1 is SEHNR and CDR2 FQNEAQ (reference sequence). The CDR3 is 15 residues long. With 5 bases clipped from V and 3 bases from J, the junction kept 7 bases outside the gene matches. CDR3 in amino acids: CASSPGDRVDYGYTF. As DNA, the CDR3 is TGTGCCAGCAGCCCCGGGGACAGGGTCGACTATGGCTACACCTTC.

This clonotype turned up a few times. The V and J genes are TRBV12-3 or TRBV12-4 and TRBJ1-2, with 8 bases lining up with TRBD1. The CDR3 has 14 amino acids. The V gene end was trimmed by 5 bases and the J gene end by 3 bases; junction bases not matched to a gene: 5. CDR3 amino acids: CASSQGQGYYGYTF. The CDR3 bases are TGTGCCAGCAGTCAAGGACAGGGATACTATGGCTACACCTTC.

The chain employs TRBV29-1 and TRBJ1-4; D is uncertain. V dropped 7 bases and J dropped 6 bases, with 15 bases sitting between them. The CDR3 totals 13 residues. Germline values: CDR1 SQVTM, CDR2 ANQGSEA. This chain's CDR3 is CSAVLYTDEKLFF. In nucleotides, the CDR3 is TGCAGCGCCGTACTGTACACTGATGAAAAACTGTTTTTT.

V usage is TRBV27 and J usage is TRBJ2-3, with TRBD2 matching 10 bases. CDR1 is MNHEY and CDR2 is SMNVEV in the germline V gene (reference sequence). There are 14 residues in the CDR3. J lost 7 bases, V lost 5 bases, and 6 bases had no gene match. The DNA of the CDR3 is TGTGCCAGCAGTCCAGGGACTAGCGCACATACGCAGTATTTT. Amino acids: CASSPGTSAHTQYF.

In its sample, this clonotype was seen many times. The chain uses TRBV12-3 or TRBV12-4 and TRBJ1-5; the D gene is possibly TRBD1 (6 bases). Trimming took 3 bases from V and 5 from J, leaving 14 bases between them. CDR3 length: 15 amino acids. The CDR3 sequence: CASSLRDNRHQPQHF. CDR3 DNA: TGTGCCAGCAGTTTGAGGGACAATCGTCATCAGCCCCAGCATTTT.